This note documents a single T cell receptor (beta chain) sequence. This entry comes from a study of blood T cell repertoires in COVID-19. Study background: Sources were T cells, B-cell-depleted T cells, or PBMCs; the material itself was cDNA or gDNA.

Here immunoSEQ multiplex PCR was the method, and the copy in TCRdb shows in-frame clones only, minus some. The sample lists roughly 250,000 clones, about 88% occurring once. CDR1 SGHDT and CDR2 YYEEEE come from the germline V gene. With 4 bases removed from V and 3 bases from J, the gap between germline ends came to 19 bases. The length of the CDR3 is 16 residues. The rearrangement links TRBV5-6 to TRBJ1-1; TRBD1 might be the D (6 bases). The clonotype was recovered from a woman aged 40 to 49 who had recovered from COVID-19. What was sequenced was peripheral blood. As DNA, the CDR3 is TGTGCCAGCAGCCACCAACACCTGACAGGAGACACTGAAGCTTTCTTT. Its protein product is CASSHQHLTGDTEAFF.